The source of this T cell receptor beta chain is a study of vaccination effects on CD4 cells after COVID-19. Ahead of sequencing, the ViraFEST assay grew antigen-specific CD4+ T cells using viral peptide pools. Isolation of CD4+ T cells took place after approximately 10 days of culture. Recipients of the vaccine had no prior SARS-CoV-2 infection and negative nucleocapsid antibodies. Trimming took 6 bases from V and 4 from J, leaving 22 bases between them. The CDR3 spans 16 residues. CDR1 and CDR2 from the germline V gene are MNHEY and SMNVEV (reference sequence). This clone was seen just once. Antigen unknown. Sequenced by immunoSEQ multiplex PCR; TCRdb stores in-frame clones only, minus some. The sample has approximately 74,000 clones, approximately 75% seen once.

The material sequenced was CD4+ T cells from PBMCs cultured with HCoV-NL63 spike peptides, taken before COVID-19 vaccination. The genes are TRBV27 and TRBJ2-7; D remains unclear. This receptor was obtained from a human donor who received a COVID-19 vaccine. The CDR3: CASSPPRNGRSYEQYV. DNA for the CDR3: TGTGCCAGCAGCCCGCCCCGTAACGGGCGTTCGTACGAGCAGTACGTC.